The entry below describes one TCR beta chain. No antigen is known for it. The CDR3 consists of 15 residues. Trimming removed 1 base at V and 2 bases at J, with 9 bases between. Germline assignment: CDR1 SGHVS and CDR2 FQNEAQ. The protocol was immunoSEQ multiplex PCR, while the TCRdb copy is restricted to in-frame clones and leaves out a portion. This sample has 50,000 to 65,000 clones; roughly four fifths occur once, and the top ten carry around 4.8%. This entry belongs to a study of T cells in localized non-small cell lung cancer. Broader study findings: Out of the top 100 tumor clones, a median roughly 58 were seen in adjacent lung.

This specimen consisted of PBMCs, obtained before any cancer treatment. The sequence was collected from a man aged 35-69 years with stage II lung adenocarcinoma. J is TRBJ1-5 and V is TRBV7-8; D is perhaps TRBD1 (5 bases). CDR3 nucleotide sequence: TGTGCCAGCAGCTTAGTCCAGGGAGGCAATCAGCCCCAGCATTTT. It encodes CASSLVQGGNQPQHF.